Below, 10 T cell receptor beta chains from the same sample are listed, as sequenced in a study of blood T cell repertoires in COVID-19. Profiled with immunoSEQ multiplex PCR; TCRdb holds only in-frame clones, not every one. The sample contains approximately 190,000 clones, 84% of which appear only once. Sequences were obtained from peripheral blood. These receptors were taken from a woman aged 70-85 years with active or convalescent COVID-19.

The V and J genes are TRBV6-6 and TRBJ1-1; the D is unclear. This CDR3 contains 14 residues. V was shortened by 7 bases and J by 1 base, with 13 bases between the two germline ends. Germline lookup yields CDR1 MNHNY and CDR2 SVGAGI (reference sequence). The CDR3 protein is CASMERSENTEAFF. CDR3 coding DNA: TGTGCCAGCATGGAGCGAAGCGAGAACACTGAAGCTTTCTTT.

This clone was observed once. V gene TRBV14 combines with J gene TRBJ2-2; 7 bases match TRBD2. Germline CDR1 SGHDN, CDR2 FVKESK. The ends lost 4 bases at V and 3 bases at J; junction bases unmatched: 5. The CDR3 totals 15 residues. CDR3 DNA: TGTGCCAGCAGCCCCCGGACTAGTTACACCGGGGAGCTGTTTTTT. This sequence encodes CASSPRTSYTGELFF.

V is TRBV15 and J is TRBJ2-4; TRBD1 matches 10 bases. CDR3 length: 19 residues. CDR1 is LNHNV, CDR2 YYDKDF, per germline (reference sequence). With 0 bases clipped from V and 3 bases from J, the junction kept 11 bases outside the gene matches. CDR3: CATSRDFKGQGYVKNIQYF. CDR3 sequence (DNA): TGTGCCACCAGCAGAGATTTTAAGGGACAGGGGTATGTCAAAAACATTCAGTACTTC.

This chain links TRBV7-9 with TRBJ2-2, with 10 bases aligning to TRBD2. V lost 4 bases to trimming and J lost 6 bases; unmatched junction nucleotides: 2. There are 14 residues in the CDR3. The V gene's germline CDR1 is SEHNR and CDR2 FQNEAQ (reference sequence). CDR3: CASSSSGRAGELFF. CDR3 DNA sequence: TGTGCCAGCAGCTCCAGCGGGAGGGCCGGGGAGCTGTTTTTT.

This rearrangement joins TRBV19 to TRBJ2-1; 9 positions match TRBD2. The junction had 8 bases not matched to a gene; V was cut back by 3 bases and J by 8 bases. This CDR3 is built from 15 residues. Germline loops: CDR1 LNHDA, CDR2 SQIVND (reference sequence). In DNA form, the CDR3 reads TGTGCCAGTAGTATTTTAGCGGGAGAGGGATATGAGCAGTTCTTC. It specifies CASSILAGEGYEQFF.

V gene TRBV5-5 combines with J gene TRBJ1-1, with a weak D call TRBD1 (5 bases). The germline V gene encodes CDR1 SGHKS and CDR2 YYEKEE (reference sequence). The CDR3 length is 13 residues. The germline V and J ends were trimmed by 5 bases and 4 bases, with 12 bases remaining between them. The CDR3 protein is CASRTDVGTEAFF. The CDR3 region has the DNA TGTGCCAGCAGGACAGACGTGGGCACTGAAGCTTTCTTT. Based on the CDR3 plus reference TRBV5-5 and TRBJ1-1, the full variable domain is DAGVTQSPTHLIKTRGQQVTLRCSPISGHKSVSWYQQVLGQGPQFIFQYYEKEERGRGNFPDRFSARQFPNYSSELNVNALLLGDSALYLCASRTDVGTEAFFGQGTRLTVV.

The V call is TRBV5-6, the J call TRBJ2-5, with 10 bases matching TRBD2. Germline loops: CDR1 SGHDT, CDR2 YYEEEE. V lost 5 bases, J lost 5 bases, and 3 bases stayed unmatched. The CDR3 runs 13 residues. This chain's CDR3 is CASRGTSVETQYF. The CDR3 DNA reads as TGTGCCAGCAGGGGGACTAGCGTGGAGACCCAGTACTTC. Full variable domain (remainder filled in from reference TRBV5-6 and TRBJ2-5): DAGVTQSPTHLIKTRGQQVTLRCSPKSGHDTVSWYQQALGQGPQFIFQYYEEEERQRGNFPDRFSGHQFPNYSSELNVNALLLGDSALYLCASRGTSVETQYFGPGTRLLVL.

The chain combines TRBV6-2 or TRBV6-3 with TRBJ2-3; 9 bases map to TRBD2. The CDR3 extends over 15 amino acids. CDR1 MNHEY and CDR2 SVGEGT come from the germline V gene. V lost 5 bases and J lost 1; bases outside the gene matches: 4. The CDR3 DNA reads TGTGCCAGCAGTAAACGACTAGCGGGCACAGATACGCAGTATTTT. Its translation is CASSKRLAGTDTQYF.

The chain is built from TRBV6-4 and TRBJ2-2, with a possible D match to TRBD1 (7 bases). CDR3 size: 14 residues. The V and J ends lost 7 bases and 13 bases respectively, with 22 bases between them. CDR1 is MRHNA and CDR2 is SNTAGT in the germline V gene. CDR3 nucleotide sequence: TGTGCCAGCACCTTCAGGGGGGCCCGGAGTATGCTGTTTTTT. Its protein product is CASTFRGARSMLFF.

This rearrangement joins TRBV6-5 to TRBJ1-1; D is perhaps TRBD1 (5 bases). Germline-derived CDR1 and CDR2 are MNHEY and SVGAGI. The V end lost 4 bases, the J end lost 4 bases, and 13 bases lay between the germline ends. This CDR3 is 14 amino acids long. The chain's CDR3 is CASSSTVGGTEAFF. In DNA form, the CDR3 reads TGTGCCAGCAGTTCGACAGTGGGAGGCACTGAAGCTTTCTTT.